This T cell receptor (beta chain) stems from a study of human T cells and chemical hapten exposure. Findings and limits, study-wide: No change in TCRs above 1 in 1000 frequency was produced by DPC sensitization.

As for this clonotype: The antigen is not known.

Separate cDNA molecules received unique molecular identifiers, which the library attached to them. Original analysis: Across samples, TCR counts had a median of roughly 91,000 and ranged from about 20,000 to 750,000. A single record per CDR3 protein comes from TCRdb applying MiXCR to the RACE reads. TCRdb, not the original authors, processed these V and J calls. Of around 80,000 distinct CDR3 sequences listed, about 8.6% are singletons. The CDR3 length is 17 residues. From germline, CDR1 is ENHRY and CDR2 SYGVKD. The V end was cut by 0 bases, the J end by 4 bases, with 13 bases between. As to time point: healthy volunteer bleed at 6 weeks. It was from unfractionated whole blood that total RNA was extracted.

Sequenced material: whole blood. This chain links TRBV10-3 with TRBJ2-6; D perhaps matches TRBD2 (5 bases). The TCR sequence derives from a male donor in good health. Some clones in this sample may be carry-over from other donors' samples. The CDR3 protein is CAISESIGLVGANVLTF. The CDR3 coding sequence is TGTGCCATCAGTGAGTCGATTGGACTGGTAGGGGCCAACGTCCTGACTTTC.